This T cell receptor beta chain stems from a study of T cells in Graves' hyperthyroidism and ophthalmopathy. Amplified regions were TCR beta CDR3 sequences from RNA transcripts. HTBI primers were used for first-round RT-PCR of the TCR CDR3. MiXCR, applied by TCRdb to the multiplex PCR reads, yields one record per CDR3 protein. The repertoire holds approximately 330,000 distinct CDR3 sequences, with approximately 22% as singletons. Uncontrolled infection, other autoimmune disease, pregnancy or lactation disqualified patients from enrolment. Cells are PBMCs isolated from over 7.5 ml of fresh blood. V lost 6 bases, J lost 2 bases, and 7 bases stayed unmatched. Germline-derived CDR1 and CDR2 are SNHLY and FYNNEI. This CDR3 is built from 14 residues. This clonotype was picked up many times.

The clonotype originates from a woman between 50 and 59 years old with Graves' hyperthyroidism. V and J are TRBV2 and TRBJ2-7; 7 positions agree with TRBD1. The source material was blood. CDR3 bases: TGTGCCAGCAGAGCCGGGACAGAGACCTACGAGCAGTACTTC. Encoded protein: CASRAGTETYEQYF.